This T cell receptor beta chain was observed in a study of read filtering for tumor transcriptome and immune sequencing. Study context: TCR-mapped reads were about 4 to 11 million with IR-seq versus about 85 to 1,300 with RNA-seq.

From roughly 390 ng of RNA, a library with molecular barcoded alpha/delta and beta/gamma adaptors was made. TCRdb used MiXCR to reprocess the reads, holding one entry per CDR3 protein. The table has about 86,000 distinct CDR3 sequences, around 12% seen once. Findings of the study overall: This fraction held mixed bone marrow immune cells after CD138-negative sorting.

In its sample, this clonotype was seen many times. As yet, its antigen is unknown. This TCR derives from a donor at least 40 years old with multiple myeloma. Sequenced input: a population of CD138-negative cells sorted from bone marrow.

CDR3 sequence: CASKRAGVTNEQFF. The CDR3 DNA reads TGCGCCAGCAAACGCGCGGGAGTTACCAATGAGCAGTTCTTC. The rearrangement joins TRBV5-1 to TRBJ2-1; 7 bases fit TRBD2. The V segment lost 6 bases and the J segment 6 bases; nucleotides outside the gene matches: 9. This CDR3 has 14 amino acids. The germline CDR1 and CDR2 sequences are SGHRS and YFSETQ.